This T cell receptor beta chain was identified during a study of cytotoxic CD8 clonotypes in ibrutinib-treated CLL. Study details: Of a cohort that held about 12 relapsed/refractory and roughly 15 treatment-naive patients, some 17 were IGHV unmutated. Study-wide findings and caveats: Clonality went up at ibrutinib response and then declined back toward baseline at progression. Patients showed higher baseline clonality than age-matched healthy donors, and it tracked circulating CD8+ T-cell counts.

Concerning this clone: Antigen unknown.

The CDR3 loop spans 15 amino acids. Germline V lookup: CDR1 MDHEN, CDR2 SYDVKM. V trimming: 5 bases; J trimming: 8 bases; junction bases outside the gene matches: 10. The planned depth of sequencing spanned 1 in 200,000 to 1 in 1 million T cells. Some clones are missing from TCRdb's copy, which holds only in-frame ones; the method was immunoSEQ multiplex PCR. The table records 110,000 to 150,000 clones, about 70% of them present only once. Sequences were derived from PBMCs, sampled after 24 months of ibrutinib treatment. The chain employs TRBV28 and TRBJ1-4, with 8 bases fitting TRBD1. The clonotype comes from a human donor with chronic lymphocytic leukemia. CDR3 bases: TGTGCCAGCAGTCCCCACAGGGGGTTCGGGGAAAAACTGTTTTTT. This gives the protein CASSPHRGFGEKLFF.